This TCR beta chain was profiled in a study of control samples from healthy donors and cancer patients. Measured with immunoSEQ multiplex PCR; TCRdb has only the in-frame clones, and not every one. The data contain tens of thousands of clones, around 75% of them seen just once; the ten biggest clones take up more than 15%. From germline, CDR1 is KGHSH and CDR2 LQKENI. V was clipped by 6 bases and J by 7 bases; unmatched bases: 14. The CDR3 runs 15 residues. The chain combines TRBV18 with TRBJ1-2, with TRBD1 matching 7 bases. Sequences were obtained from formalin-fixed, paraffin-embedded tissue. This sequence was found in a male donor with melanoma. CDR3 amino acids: CASSQNTRDSSGYTF. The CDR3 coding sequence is TGTGCCAGCTCGCAGAATACCCGGGACAGCTCTGGCTACACCTTC.